This T cell receptor (beta chain) was captured by sequencing in a study of OX40 agonist ivuxolimab in advanced cancers. Study-level background: Intravenous ivuxolimab at 0.01 to 10 mg/kg was given to patients every 2 weeks.

The cohort excluded patients with autoimmune disease history or systemic immunosuppression. Sampling times: baseline, cycle 4 day 1, cycle 7 day 1. The germline gives CDR1 GTSNPN, CDR2 SVGIG (reference sequence). Unmatched junction bases numbered 14, after V lost 2 bases and J lost 5 bases. The CDR3 is 19 amino acids. Method: immunoSEQ multiplex PCR; TCRdb's copy keeps in-frame clones and lacks some. Here the sample spans around 31,000 clones, 90% to 95% being singletons. The sequencing used CD4+ or CD8+ T cells sorted from blood, collected in a trial of the OX40 agonist ivuxolimab. The TCR sequence derives from an adult with an advanced solid tumor such as melanoma, head and neck, liver or kidney cancer. This rearrangement joins TRBV30 to TRBJ2-3; 15 bases align to TRBD2. In nucleotides, the CDR3 is TGTGCCTGGAGTCCTGGACTAGCGGGAGGGCCGGTAGAAAAAGATACGCAGTATTTT. Protein sequence: CAWSPGLAGGPVEKDTQYF.